This T cell receptor (beta chain) was documented in a study of blood T cell repertoires in COVID-19. The overall study: T cells, B-cell-depleted T cells, or PBMCs provided the cDNA or gDNA that served as material.

In the authors' methods: Amplified reference gene primers provided the basis for estimating nucleated cell counts. Using immunoSEQ multiplex PCR, the repertoire was profiled, and TCRdb retains in-frame clones only, with some absent. The D gene and trimming were derived from the DNA, and the V and J assignments and clone size from that table. The table has 400,000 or so clones, roughly nine tenths seen once. Per the germline V gene, CDR1 is MDHEN and CDR2 is SYDVKM. V lost 6 bases and J lost 6; bases outside the gene matches: 10. The CDR3 is made up of 14 amino acids. Adults between roughly 18 and 90 years of age took part from under 30 US areas. Cohorts were assigned according to the clinical history that participants reported.

Sequences were obtained from PBMCs or T cells enriched from blood (not recorded which). The J gene is TRBJ2-7, the V gene TRBV28; 8 bases are shared with TRBD2. The sequence came from a man aged 25-45 years who had recovered from COVID-19. As DNA, the CDR3 is TGTGCCAGCAGCCCCGCGGGACTAGTGGGCGAGCAGTACTTC. Its translation is CASSPAGLVGEQYF.